The clone carrying this T cell receptor beta chain was seen a few times. The sample belongs to a study of blood T cell repertoires in COVID-19. At the level of the study: Acute and convalescent COVID-19 samples came from the United States, Italy and Spain.

Original data processing: From reference gene primer amplification, estimates of nucleated cell counts were derived. TCRdb keeps only in-frame clones here, not all; method: immunoSEQ multiplex PCR. The V and J calls and clone size come from that table; D and trimming were worked out from the DNA. The sample has about 70,000 clones, roughly 73% seen once. The specimen was peripheral blood. This TCR was sampled from a human donor in a cohort sampled during active COVID-19.

The CDR3 region has the DNA TGCGCCAGCAGCTCACAGGGCACCAGATACAATGAGCAGTTCTTC. Protein product: CASSSQGTRYNEQFF. The genes are TRBV5-1 and TRBJ2-1; TRBD1 might be the D (6 bases). The V end was cut by 3 bases, the J end by 4 bases, with 14 bases between. The germline gives CDR1 SGHRS, CDR2 YFSETQ. The CDR3 is 15 residues long.